This passage covers 9 T cell receptor beta chains from one sample sequenced in a study of T cell responses to AZD1222 COVID-19 vaccine (dated by TCRdb to about 2021). Library prep was done by the immunoSEQ multiplex PCR assay. In its TCRdb copy, this immuneACCESS table keeps in-frame sequences only and misses some clones. Where compared with another copy, unresolved V genes explain less than half of these, and the others have no known cause. Present in this sample are tens of thousands of clones, about 90% of which were seen just once. 24% of the sample comes from the top ten. The sample's time point label, in plain terms: baseline before first vaccination. The specimen comprised peripheral blood, sampled on day 0 of AZD1222 vaccination. These receptors were obtained from an adult in good health.

The genes are TRBV27 and TRBJ1-1; 9 bases agree with TRBD1. The CDR3 is 15 residues long. V was pared by 6 bases and J by 7 bases, with 12 bases of the junction left unmatched. Germline V gene data show CDR1 as MNHEY and CDR2 as SMNVEV (reference sequence). CDR3 nucleotide sequence: TGTGCCAGCAGCTTGCTGACAGGGGGTAGTAATGAAGCTTTCTTT. Protein: CASSLLTGGSNEAFF.

The chain couples TRBV19 to TRBJ1-5; D call uncertain. CDR1 and CDR2 from the germline V gene are LNHDA and SQIVND (reference sequence). Trimming shortened V by 1 base and J by 2 bases, and 9 bases separated the two germline ends. The CDR3 spans 15 residues. The CDR3 protein is CASSIAHGGNQPQHF. CDR3 in DNA: TGTGCCAGTAGTATAGCTCATGGTGGCAATCAGCCCCAGCATTTT.

The rearrangement uses TRBV7-9 and TRBJ2-1; D unresolved. The CDR3 runs 10 residues. The germline V gene has CDR1 SEHNR and CDR2 FQNEAQ (reference sequence). V lost 1 base to trimming and J lost 13 bases, with 5 bases between them. The CDR3 protein is CASSLEAQFF. CDR3 sequence (DNA): TGTGCCAGCAGCTTAGAAGCACAGTTCTTC.

The chain employs TRBV19 and TRBJ1-5; D is unclear. Trimming shortened V by 4 bases and J by 5 bases, and 9 bases separated the two germline ends. CDR1 and CDR2 (germline): LNHDA, SQIVND (reference sequence). The CDR3 contains 13 residues. Here the CDR3 reads CASSTGMDQPQHF. Here the CDR3 DNA reads TGTGCCAGTAGTACGGGGATGGATCAGCCCCAGCATTTT. Combining the CDR3 with reference TRBV19 and TRBJ1-5 gives the whole variable domain DGGITQSPKYLFRKEGQNVTLSCEQNLNHDAMYWYRQDPGQGLRLIYYSQIVNDFQKGDIAEGYSVSREKKESFPLTVTSAQKNPTAFYLCASSTGMDQPQHFGDGTRLSIL.

There are a few counts of this clone. The chain joins TRBV5-6 to TRBJ2-7, with a possible D match to TRBD2 (6 bases). CDR1 SGHDT and CDR2 YYEEEE come from the germline V gene. Trimming removed 8 bases from V and 7 bases from J, with 19 bases in between. The length of the CDR3 is 13 residues. In DNA, the CDR3 is TGTGCCAGTCTCCGGGACTCGCTGGAAGAGCAGTACTTC. Translated: CASLRDSLEEQYF.

The V gene is TRBV5-4, the J gene TRBJ1-1; a possible D gene is TRBD1 (6 bases). Germline loops: CDR1 SGHNT, CDR2 YYREEE (reference sequence). The CDR3 totals 15 residues. V was trimmed by 0 bases and J by 0 bases, leaving 9 bases between them. DNA for the CDR3: TGTGCCAGCAGCTTGGCGGGGGCGATGAACACTGAAGCTTTCTTT. It yields the protein CASSLAGAMNTEAFF.

V gene TRBV28 combines with J gene TRBJ1-2; 8 nucleotides align to TRBD1. CDR3 length: 13 residues. J lost 8 bases, V lost 3 bases, and 5 bases had no gene match. Per germline, CDR1 MDHEN and CDR2 SYDVKM. The CDR3 coding sequence is TGTGCCAGCAGTTTGGGACAGGAGATCGGCTACACCTTC. As protein: CASSLGQEIGYTF.

The chain employs TRBV5-5 and TRBJ1-2, with 12 bases that match TRBD1. Losses at the gene ends were 4 bases for V and 7 bases for J; bases not matched to a gene: 17. There are 18 residues in the CDR3. Germline V lookup: CDR1 SGHKS, CDR2 YYEKEE (reference sequence). Here the CDR3 DNA reads TGTGCCAGCAGCACCACTCTGGGACAGGGGGCGCGGGTCGGTGGCTACACCTTC. This codes for CASSTTLGQGARVGGYTF.

The V gene is TRBV3-1 (or the pseudogene TRBV3-2), the J gene TRBJ1-2; D perhaps matches TRBD1 (5 bases). Trimming shortened V by 4 bases and J by 3 bases, and 12 bases separated the two germline ends. Per the germline V gene, CDR1 is LGHDT and CDR2 is YNNKEL (reference sequence). The length of the CDR3 is 14 residues. CDR3: CASSPRQGHYGYTF. DNA of the CDR3: TGTGCCAGCAGCCCCCGGCAGGGCCACTATGGCTACACCTTC.